Below, 28 T cell receptor beta chains from the same sample are listed, as sequenced in a study of read filtering for tumor transcriptome and immune sequencing (dated by TCRdb to 2019 to 2021). The sample was run on an Illumina HiSeq 4000. TCR libraries were constructed from 400 ng RNA using the Immunoverse kit, and molecular barcoded adaptors covering alpha/delta and beta/gamma chains were employed. Starting from the raw public reads, TCRdb applied fastp trimming at Q25, assembled clones with MiXCR and retained in-frame beta chains. CDR3 protein duplicates are merged, each entry listing the most common genes and DNA. Here the sample has about 90,000 distinct CDR3 sequences; around an eighth occur a single time. About 15% of the sample belongs to the ten largest clones. The specimen sequenced was a population of CD138-negative cells sorted from bone marrow. Taken with the paper, the label for cell subset or site translates to: bone marrow mononuclear cells depleted of CD138+ plasma/myeloma cells by negative magnetic selection. These receptors were obtained from a donor aged 40 or older with multiple myeloma.

This clonotype has a count of ten or more. The chain has TRBV9 and TRBJ2-5; 9 positions agree with TRBD1. CDR1 and CDR2 (germline): SGDLS, YYNGEE. The J segment lost 5 bases and the V segment lost 4 bases, leaving 3 bases of the junction unmatched. The CDR3 loop spans 13 amino acids. The CDR3 bases are TGTGCCAGCAGCACAGGGACAGGGGAGACCCAGTACTTC. It is translated as CASSTGTGETQYF.

At least ten counts were recorded for this clonotype. The rearrangement uses TRBV29-1 and TRBJ2-2, with D hard to call. The CDR3 has 13 amino acids. Trimming cost V 1 base and J 4 bases, with 7 bases left between them. Looked up from germline, CDR1 is SQVTM and CDR2 is ANQGSEA. This CDR3 is CSVEGHFTGELFF. As DNA, the CDR3 is TGCAGCGTTGAAGGGCATTTCACCGGGGAGCTGTTTTTT.

This clonotype showed up many times. CDR3 residues: CASSPVREGSTTNEQFF. The CDR3 DNA sequence: TGTGCCAGCAGTCCCGTACGGGAAGGGAGTACGACAAATGAGCAGTTCTTC. V usage is TRBV28 and J usage is TRBJ2-1; D perhaps matches TRBD2 (5 bases). This CDR3 has 17 amino acids. CDR1 is MDHEN, CDR2 SYDVKM, per germline. V lost 5 bases to trimming and J lost 7 bases, with 24 bases between them.

This clonotype was picked up many times. V gene TRBV29-1 combines with J gene TRBJ2-3; tentative D call: TRBD2 (6 bases). This CDR3 region has 14 residues. CDR1 SQVTM and CDR2 ANQGSEA come from the germline V gene. The ends were cut back, 3 bases at V and 4 bases at J, with 14 bases in the middle. CDR3 sequence: CSVDNLREADTQYF. DNA of the CDR3: TGCAGCGTTGATAATCTGAGGGAGGCAGATACGCAGTATTTT.

There are many counts of this clonotype. V is TRBV5-1 and J is TRBJ1-1, with D tentatively TRBD1 (5 bases). Germline CDR1 SGHRS, CDR2 YFSETQ. This CDR3 contains 16 residues. V lost 1 base and J 9 bases, leaving 22 bases between the germline ends. This CDR3 is CASSLSQVAVGAKAFF. DNA for the CDR3: TGCGCCAGCAGCTTGTCGCAGGTGGCAGTCGGGGCTAAAGCTTTCTTT.

This clonotype was counted ten times or more. The rearrangement links TRBV3-1 to TRBJ2-1, with 9 positions matching TRBD2. The CDR3 spans 13 residues. Trimming removed 1 base from V and 15 bases from J; junction bases left unmatched: 7. CDR1 is LGHDT, CDR2 YNNKEL, per germline (reference sequence). The CDR3 is CASSQASGRILFF. The CDR3, as DNA: TGTGCCAGCAGCCAAGCCAGCGGGAGGATCTTGTTCTTC.

This clonotype has at least ten counts. The chain couples TRBV19 to TRBJ2-1, with 10 bases aligning to TRBD2. Germline-derived CDR1 and CDR2 are LNHDA and SQIVND (reference sequence). V shed 5 bases and J 5 bases; nucleotides not matched to a gene: 3. CDR3 length equals 14 residues. The CDR3 bases are TGTGCCAGTAGTCCGGGACTAGCGCACAATGAGCAGTTCTTC. Translated: CASSPGLAHNEQFF.

Many counts were recorded for this clonotype. The gene calls are TRBV12-3 or TRBV12-4 and TRBJ2-3; a weak D match, TRBD1 (6 bases). The CDR3 sequence is 13 residues long. Trimming shortened V by 6 bases and J by 6 bases, and 13 bases separated the two germline ends. CDR3 sequence: CASSLNQGDTQYF. CDR3 nucleotide sequence: TGTGCCAGCAGCCTGAACCAGGGGGATACGCAGTATTTT.

This clonotype was recorded at least ten times. This sequence joins TRBV10-2 and TRBJ1-2; maybe TRBD1 (5 bases). The CDR3 extends over 13 amino acids. V lost 6 bases and J lost 3, with 11 bases in between. Germline lookup yields CDR1 WSHSY and CDR2 SAAADI. CDR3 protein: CASREGGDYGYTF. DNA of the CDR3: TGCGCCAGCAGAGAGGGAGGGGACTATGGCTACACCTTC.

This clonotype occurred many times. This chain uses TRBV9 with TRBJ1-1; no clear D. V was clipped by 2 bases and J by 4 bases, with 12 bases between them. The CDR3 is 14 residues long. Germline lookup yields CDR1 SGDLS and CDR2 YYNGEE. The CDR3 loop is CASSVLGSGTEAFF. The CDR3, as DNA: TGTGCCAGCAGCGTGTTAGGGAGTGGCACTGAAGCTTTCTTT.

This chain joins TRBV6-1 and TRBJ2-3; 8 bases are a match to TRBD1. The CDR3 length is 15 residues. The V segment lost 5 bases and the J segment 5 bases; nucleotides outside the gene matches: 9. CDR1 is MNHNS, CDR2 SASEGT, per germline. The CDR3 DNA reads TGTGCCAGCAGTTACGGACAGGGAATCCAAGATACGCAGTATTTT. Its protein product is CASSYGQGIQDTQYF.

At least ten counts were recorded for this clonotype. V usage is TRBV6-5 and J usage is TRBJ2-7, with D uncertain. Germline CDR1 MNHEY, CDR2 SVGAGI. This CDR3 has 15 amino acids. Trimming pared 4 bases from V and 2 bases from J, leaving 15 bases between. The CDR3: CASSSHHGGTYEQYF. The DNA of the CDR3 is TGTGCCAGCAGTTCCCACCATGGTGGGACCTACGAGCAGTACTTC.

The table lists this clonotype with many counts. The rearrangement joins TRBV20-1 to TRBJ2-1; TRBD2 matches 14 bases. The CDR3 runs to 16 residues. Germline V gives CDR1 DFQATT, CDR2 SNEGSKA (reference sequence). V was pared by 6 bases and J by 8 bases, with 12 bases of the junction left unmatched. The CDR3, as DNA: TGCAGTGCCCCAATGGGACTAGCGGGAGCATCATATGAGCAGTTCTTC. Its protein is CSAPMGLAGASYEQFF.

This clonotype was observed at least ten times. The J gene is TRBJ2-1, the V gene TRBV6-1, with 10 bases matching TRBD2. The CDR3 loop spans 16 amino acids. Per the germline V gene, CDR1 is MNHNS and CDR2 is SASEGT. V lost 4 bases, J lost 4 bases, and 7 bases stayed unmatched. CDR3 bases: TGTGCCAGCAGTGGGGGCCTAGCGGGAGATTACAATGAGCAGTTCTTC. This codes for CASSGGLAGDYNEQFF.

In this sample, this clonotype turned up many times. The rearrangement joins TRBV7-8 to TRBJ1-5, with D uncertain. The length of the CDR3 is 16 residues. Germline CDR1 and CDR2: SGHVS and FQNEAQ. V was clipped by 1 base and J by 1 base, with 11 bases between them. In DNA, the CDR3 is TGTGCCAGCAGCTTAGTTGGAAGACTCAGCAATCAGCCCCAGCATTTT. Translated, it gives CASSLVGRLSNQPQHF.

This clonotype has a handful of counts. The rearrangement links TRBV6-5 to TRBJ2-5; D is perhaps TRBD2 (6 bases). Trimming shortened V by 2 bases and J by 1 base, and 11 bases separated the two germline ends. CDR3 size: 15 residues. Germline lookup yields CDR1 MNHEY and CDR2 SVGAGI. The CDR3 bases are TGTGCCAGCAGTTACGGGGGGAAGGTCCAAGAGACCCAGTACTTC. Translation gives CASSYGGKVQETQYF.

The table lists this clonotype with many counts. The rearrangement links TRBV7-6 to TRBJ1-1; 10 bases fit TRBD1. The germline CDR1 and CDR2 sequences are SGHVS and FNYEAQ. The CDR3 loop spans 15 amino acids. J was trimmed by 5 bases and V by 5 bases; bases with no gene match: 8. Here the CDR3 reads CASSIEPGQGTEAFF. The CDR3, as DNA: TGTGCCAGCAGCATAGAACCGGGACAGGGGACTGAAGCTTTCTTT. Looking up the rest from reference TRBV7-6 and TRBJ1-1 gives the full variable domain: GAGVSQSPRYKVTKRGQDVALRCDPISGHVSLYWYRQALGQGPEFLTYFNYEAQQDKSGLPNDRFSAERPEGSISTLTIQRTEQRDSAMYRCASSIEPGQGTEAFFGQGTRLTVV.

In its sample, this clonotype was seen a few times. The rearrangement uses TRBV12-5 and TRBJ2-1; 16 nucleotides line up with TRBD2. The CDR3 extends over 16 amino acids. CDR1 is LGHNT, CDR2 FRNRAP, per germline. V lost 5 bases to trimming and J lost 9 bases; unmatched junction nucleotides: 7. CDR3 region: CASGGTSGRAWGEQFF. The CDR3 DNA is TGTGCTAGTGGTGGGACTAGCGGGAGGGCCTGGGGTGAGCAGTTCTTC. The whole variable domain, filled in from reference TRBV12-5 and TRBJ2-1, reads DARVTQTPRHKVTEMGQEVTMRCQPILGHNTVFWYRQTMMQGLELLAYFRNRAPLDDSGMPKDRFSAEMPDATLATLKIQPSEPRDSAVYFCASGGTSGRAWGEQFFGPGTRLTVL.

The sample holds many counts of this clonotype. The rearrangement links TRBV7-2 to TRBJ2-2; TRBD1 aligns across 10 bases. The CDR3 sequence is 14 residues long. CDR1 SGHTA and CDR2 FQGNSA come from the germline V gene. V shed 3 bases and J 6 bases; nucleotides not matched to a gene: 1. The CDR3 DNA is TGTGCCAGCAGCTTGGGACAGGGGTCCGGGGAGCTGTTTTTT. It yields the protein CASSLGQGSGELFF.

This clonotype was detected ten times or more. V and J are TRBV2 and TRBJ2-3; 10 bases agree with TRBD2. The V gene end was trimmed by 7 bases and the J gene end by 1 base; junction bases not matched to a gene: 2. The germline V gene encodes CDR1 SNHLY and CDR2 FYNNEI. This CDR3 comprises 14 residues. Here the CDR3 DNA reads TGTGCCAGCAAAACTAGCGGGGGCACAGATACGCAGTATTTT. This translates into CASKTSGGTDTQYF.

This clonotype was seen repeatedly, ten times or more. The chain couples TRBV7-9 to TRBJ1-1, with a possible D match to TRBD1 (6 bases). CDR3 size: 16 residues. Trimming removed 5 bases from V and 7 bases from J, with 23 bases in between. The V gene's germline CDR1 is SEHNR and CDR2 FQNEAQ (reference sequence). CDR3 coding DNA: TGTGCCAGCAGCCCCTACAGTGACAGGACGCGAAATGAAGCTTTCTTT. Translation gives CASSPYSDRTRNEAFF. The whole variable domain, remainder taken from reference TRBV7-9 and TRBJ1-1, is DTGVSQNPRHKITKRGQNVTFRCDPISEHNRLYWYRQTLGQGPEFLTYFQNEAQLEKSRLLSDRFSAERPKGSFSTLEIQRTEQGDSAMYLCASSPYSDRTRNEAFFGQGTRLTVV.

This clonotype was seen many times. The chain carries TRBV5-1 and TRBJ1-2; a weak D match, TRBD1 (6 bases). Germline CDR1 reads SGHRS; CDR2 reads YFSETQ. Trimming took off 2 bases at V and 3 bases at J, with 14 bases between the two ends. This CDR3 is 15 amino acids long. The CDR3, as DNA: TGCGCCAGCAGCTTCGGGGCAGGGGACTACTATGGCTACACCTTC. It encodes CASSFGAGDYYGYTF.

This clonotype was recorded many times. V is TRBV20-1 and J is TRBJ1-1; the D gene is possibly TRBD1 (5 bases). In germline, CDR1 is DFQATT, CDR2 SNEGSKA (reference sequence). V was trimmed by 3 bases and J by 3 bases, leaving 14 bases between them. This CDR3 is 14 amino acids long. The CDR3 loop reads CSASQGTGDTEAFF. CDR3 DNA: TGCAGTGCTAGCCAAGGGACCGGGGACACTGAAGCTTTCTTT.

This clonotype was seen ten or more times. V usage is TRBV29-1 and J usage is TRBJ2-6; D call uncertain. This CDR3 is built from 13 residues. Germline CDR1 is SQVTM and CDR2 is ANQGSEA. V lost 1 base and J 1 base, leaving 2 bases between the germline ends. In nucleotides, the CDR3 is TGCAGCGTTGAAGTATCTGGGGCCAACGTCCTGACTTTC. Translation: CSVEVSGANVLTF.

In this sample, this clonotype turned up many times. The V and J genes are TRBV20-1 and TRBJ2-7; D is uncertain. CDR1 and CDR2 (germline): DFQATT, SNEGSKA (reference sequence). The CDR3 contains 13 residues. The ends were cut back, 0 bases at V and 5 bases at J, with 11 bases in the middle. The chain's CDR3 is CSAREKTSHEQYF. DNA for the CDR3: TGCAGTGCTAGAGAGAAGACGTCTCACGAGCAGTACTTC.

This clonotype was detected many times. The rearrangement links TRBV10-3 to TRBJ2-1; D is uncertain. Germline V gives CDR1 ENHRY, CDR2 SYGVKD. V lost 1 base, J lost 3 bases, and 4 bases lay in between. The CDR3 has 13 amino acids. CDR3 sequence reads: CAISEWDYNEQFF. CDR3 in DNA: TGTGCCATCAGTGAGTGGGACTACAATGAGCAGTTCTTC.

This clonotype was detected ten times or more. CDR3 sequence: CASSQTRQGEAFF. The DNA for the CDR3 is TGTGCCAGCAGCCAAACCCGACAGGGTGAAGCTTTCTTT. The chain uses TRBV3-1 and TRBJ1-1; 7 nucleotides align to TRBD1. Germline values: CDR1 LGHDT, CDR2 YNNKEL (reference sequence). The V gene end was trimmed by 2 bases and the J gene end by 7 bases; junction bases not matched to a gene: 4. The CDR3 sequence is 13 residues long.

This clonotype was recorded at least ten times. V usage is TRBV28 and J usage is TRBJ1-3, with D possibly being TRBD1 (6 bases). The CDR3 runs 15 residues. CDR1 is MDHEN, CDR2 SYDVKM, per germline. With 4 bases removed from V and 2 bases from J, the gap between germline ends came to 12 bases. In DNA, the CDR3 is TGTGCCAGCAGTTCCGCAGGGACAACTGGAAACACCATATATTTT. It translates to CASSSAGTTGNTIYF.